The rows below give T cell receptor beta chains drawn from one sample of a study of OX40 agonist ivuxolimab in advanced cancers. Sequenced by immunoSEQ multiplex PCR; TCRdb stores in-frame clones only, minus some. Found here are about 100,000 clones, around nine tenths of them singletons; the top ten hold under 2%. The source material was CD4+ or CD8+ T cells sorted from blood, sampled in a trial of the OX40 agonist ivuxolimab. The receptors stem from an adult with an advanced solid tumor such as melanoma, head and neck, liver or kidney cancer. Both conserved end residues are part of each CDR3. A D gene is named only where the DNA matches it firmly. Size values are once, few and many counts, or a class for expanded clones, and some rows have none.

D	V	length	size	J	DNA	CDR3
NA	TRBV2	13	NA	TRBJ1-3	TGTGCCGGAGCGGGGGCAGCCGGAAACACCATATATTTT	CAGAGAAGNTIYF
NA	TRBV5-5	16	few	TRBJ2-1	TGTGCCAGCAGCTTGGGGGAACCCAGGTACGGTAATGAGCAGTTCTTC	CASSLGEPRYGNEQFF
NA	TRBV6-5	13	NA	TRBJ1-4	TGTGCCAGCAGCCCAGGGGCGGGTGAAAAACTGTTTTTT	CASSPGAGEKLFF
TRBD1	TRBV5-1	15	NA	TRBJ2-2	TGCGCCAGCAGCTCAGACAGGGGGCGCACCGGGGAGCTGTTTTTT	CASSSDRGRTGELFF
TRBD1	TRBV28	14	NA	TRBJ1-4	TGTGCCAGCAGACAGACAGGGCGGTCTGAAAAACTGTTTTTT	CASRQTGRSEKLFF
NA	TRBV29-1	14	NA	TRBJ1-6	TGCAGCGTTCAAGACGGCAGGGGTAATTCACCCCTCCACTTT	CSVQDGRGNSPLHF
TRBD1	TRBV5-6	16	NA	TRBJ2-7	TGTGCCAGCAGCTGGGGGACAGGGGGGCCCTCCTACGAGCAGTACTTC	CASSWGTGGPSYEQYF
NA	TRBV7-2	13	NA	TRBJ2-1	TGTGCCAGCAGCTTCCGGGACACCAATGAGCAGTTCTTC	CASSFRDTNEQFF
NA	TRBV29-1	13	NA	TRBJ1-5	TGCAGCGTTGCGGGAAGTAGCAATCAGCCCCAGCATTTT	CSVAGSSNQPQHF
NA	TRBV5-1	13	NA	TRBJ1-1	TGCGCCAGCAAGGGCGGGGAGAACACTGAAGCTTTCTTT	CASKGGENTEAFF
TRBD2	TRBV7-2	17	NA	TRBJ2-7	TGTGCCAGCAGCCCCGAACTAGCGGGAGGCCCTTTAAGCGAGCAGTACTTC	CASSPELAGGPLSEQYF
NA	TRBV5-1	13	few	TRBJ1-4	TGCGCCAGCAGCTTGGGGGCGAGGGAAAAACTGTTTTTT	CASSLGAREKLFF
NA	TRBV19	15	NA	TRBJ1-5	TGTGCCAGTAGTATCGAGTCCTACAGCAATCAGCCCCAGCATTTT	CASSIESYSNQPQHF